This is a list of T cell receptor beta chains from one sample in a study of blood T cell repertoires in COVID-19. Produced via immunoSEQ multiplex PCR; TCRdb's table is partial and in-frame only. Of 87,000 or so clones listed, about 83% are singletons. The sequenced sample consisted of peripheral blood. The receptors originated from a woman in her 70s with acute or convalescent COVID-19. The CDR3 runs from the conserved cysteine through the conserved F or W. The D gene is left open where the match is weak. Expanded clones get a size class; other rows say once, few or many, or leave the size out.

clone size,D gene,J gene,V gene,CDR3 protein,CDR3 DNA
NA,NA,TRBJ2-7,TRBV14,CASSLGLPSSYEQYF,TGTGCCAGCAGCCTGGGACTTCCGAGCTCCTACGAGCAGTACTTC
NA,NA,TRBJ1-1,TRBV4-1,CASSQEWSTEAFF,TGCGCCAGCAGCCAAGAATGGAGTACTGAAGCTTTCTTT
NA,NA,TRBJ1-2,TRBV28,CASSFSGARGYTF,TGTGCCAGCAGTTTTAGTGGGGCGCGTGGCTACACCTTC
NA,NA,TRBJ1-2,TRBV13,CASSLSQGINYGYTF,TGTGCCAGCAGCTTATCACAGGGCATTAACTATGGCTACACCTTC
NA,TRBD1,TRBJ1-5,TRBV12-5,CASGVVGQGIQPQHF,TGTGCTAGTGGTGTTGTCGGACAGGGAATTCAGCCCCAGCATTTT
NA,NA,TRBJ2-7,TRBV6-6,CASSYLHGTPYEQYF,TGTGCCAGCAGTTACCTACACGGGACACCCTACGAGCAGTACTTC
NA,TRBD1,TRBJ2-7,TRBV27,CASSPGTGRSSYEQYF,TGTGCCAGCAGTCCCGGGACAGGGAGAAGCTCCTACGAGCAGTACTTC
few,TRBD1,TRBJ1-5,TRBV2,CASSGGQADNQPQHF,TGTGCCAGCAGTGGGGGACAGGCCGACAATCAGCCCCAGCATTTT
NA,TRBD1,TRBJ1-4,TRBV27,CASSLLVTGAKEKLFF,TGTGCCAGCAGTTTGTTAGTAACAGGGGCGAAGGAAAAACTGTTTTTT
NA,NA,TRBJ1-1,TRBV5-1,CASSPTGLMAEAFF,TGCGCCAGCAGTCCAACAGGGTTGATGGCTGAAGCTTTCTTT
NA,TRBD2,TRBJ2-3,TRBV7-2,CASSSGLAVDTQYF,TGTGCCAGCAGCTCGGGACTAGCGGTCGATACGCAGTATTTT
NA,NA,TRBJ1-4,TRBV6-5,CASRDSGHSNEKLFF,TGTGCCAGCAGGGATTCAGGGCATAGTAATGAAAAACTGTTTTTT
few,NA,TRBJ1-1,TRBV6-5,CASTPGGGAEAFF,TGTGCCAGCACCCCGGGGGGAGGCGCTGAAGCTTTCTTT
once,NA,TRBJ2-5,TRBV29-1,CSVAPQQETQYF,TGCAGCGTCGCACCTCAGCAAGAGACCCAGTACTTC
NA,NA,TRBJ2-3,TRBV7-8,CASSSYRFSSYDTQYF,TGTGCCAGCAGCTCTTATCGTTTTAGCAGTTACGATACGCAGTATTTT
NA,NA,TRBJ1-1,TRBV29-1,CSAITGEAFF,TGCAGCGCCATTACAGGGGAAGCTTTCTTT
NA,NA,TRBJ1-1,TRBV7-6,CASSAQDSPNTEAFF,TGTGCCAGCAGCGCCCAGGACAGCCCGAACACTGAAGCTTTCTTT
NA,NA,TRBJ1-2,TRBV5-5,CASSLADDSGYTF,TGTGCCAGCAGCTTGGCTGACGACTCGGGCTACACCTTC
NA,TRBD1,TRBJ1-5,TRBV19,CASSGTGAVGNQPQHF,TGTGCCAGTAGTGGGACAGGGGCGGTTGGGAATCAGCCCCAGCATTTT
NA,NA,TRBJ1-5,TRBV3-1/TRBV3-2,CASSLAGAQPQHF,TGTGCCAGCAGCCTCGCGGGGGCCCAGCCCCAGCATTTT
once,NA,TRBJ1-4,TRBV6-1,CASSDPGRPTNEKLFF,TGTGCCAGCAGTGACCCGGGTCGCCCAACTAATGAAAAACTGTTTTTT
NA,NA,TRBJ1-1,TRBV11-1,CASSPQALMNTEAFF,TGTGCCAGCAGCCCCCAGGCGCTGATGAACACTGAAGCTTTCTTT
NA,TRBD1,TRBJ1-5,TRBV10-1,CASSRDRGEPQHF,TGCGCCAGCAGTCGGGACAGGGGTGAGCCCCAGCATTTT
NA,TRBD1,TRBJ2-2,TRBV12-5,CASGPRQGLTGELFF,TGTGCTAGTGGCCCTAGACAGGGGTTGACCGGGGAGCTGTTTTTT
NA,TRBD1,TRBJ1-2,TRBV12-3/TRBV12-4,CASTDRVVGYTF,TGTGCCAGCACCGACAGGGTAGTTGGCTACACCTTC
once,NA,TRBJ2-5,TRBV24-1,CATSATGTGETQYF,TGTGCCACCAGTGCTACCGGGACTGGAGAGACCCAGTACTTC
NA,NA,TRBJ1-4,TRBV25-1,CASSEGGKSEKLFF,TGTGCCAGCAGTGAAGGAGGGAAGAGTGAAAAACTGTTTTTT
NA,TRBD1,TRBJ1-2,TRBV18,CASSPPRGSEENYGYTF,TGTGCCAGCTCACCCCCCAGGGGGAGCGAAGAGAACTATGGCTACACCTTC
NA,NA,TRBJ1-5,TRBV18,CASSPDLQASMPQHF,TGTGCCAGCTCACCCGACTTACAGGCGTCTATGCCCCAGCATTTT
NA,NA,TRBJ1-1,TRBV3-1/TRBV3-2,CASSRTDRLISNTEAFF,TGTGCCAGCAGCCGCACCGACAGATTAATATCAAACACTGAAGCTTTCTTT
NA,NA,TRBJ1-4,TRBV18,CASSLTGQSGEKLFF,TGTGCCAGCTCACTTACAGGGCAATCGGGTGAAAAACTGTTTTTT
NA,TRBD1,TRBJ2-7,TRBV7-9,CASSLGQGVYEQYF,TGTGCCAGCAGCTTAGGACAGGGGGTCTACGAGCAGTACTTC
NA,NA,TRBJ1-2,TRBV6-5,CASIRDNSNYGYTF,TGTGCCAGCATCCGGGACAATTCTAACTATGGCTACACCTTC